This T cell receptor (beta chain) emerged from a study of T cell responses to AZD1222 COVID-19 vaccine. Study outcomes and limitations: The donors showed a predominance of white British ancestry and of females, with possible underestimation of clonal diversity. Two doses of AZD1222 preceded a rise in Spike-specific TCR breadth and depth. Spike as a whole was targeted by vaccine-associated CD4 TCRs, dominant at 160-218 and 743-854.

As for this clone: Its antigen remains unknown.

Trimming removed 6 bases from V and 1 base from J, with 13 bases in between. Germline-derived CDR1 and CDR2 are MNHEY and SMNVEV (reference sequence). The CDR3 sequence is 15 residues long. Profiled with immunoSEQ multiplex PCR; TCRdb holds only in-frame clones, not every one. Of some 150,000 clones in the sample, roughly 88% were seen once. The rearrangement joins TRBV27 to TRBJ1-5, with D possibly being TRBD1 (6 bases). The material was peripheral blood, obtained on day 0 of AZD1222 vaccination. This clonotype originated in an adult in good health. For the CDR3, the DNA is TGTGCCAGCAGCCATAGGGGGGAGAGCAATCAGCCCCAGCATTTT. Protein sequence: CASSHRGESNQPQHF.